The 32 T cell receptor beta chains listed next were all sequenced from one sample in a study of blood T cell repertoires in COVID-19. Assay used: immunoSEQ multiplex PCR; TCRdb lists only in-frame clones, some missing. The table lists 250,000 to 300,000 clones, approximately 89% of them singletons. Material: PBMCs or T cells enriched from blood (not recorded which). The receptors stem from a woman aged 55-69 years who had recovered from COVID-19.

The chain links TRBV19 to TRBJ1-5; D perhaps matches TRBD1 (6 bases). CDR1 is LNHDA, CDR2 SQIVND, per germline (reference sequence). V gave up 7 bases and J gave up 0 bases, with 13 bases separating them. This CDR3 is 15 amino acids long. The CDR3 here is CASTPDRNSNQPQHF. The CDR3 DNA reads TGTGCCAGTACCCCGGACAGAAATAGCAATCAGCCCCAGCATTTT.

The genes are TRBV7-2 and TRBJ2-1; 12 bases align to TRBD2. The CDR3 length is 16 residues. J was trimmed by 7 bases and V by 8 bases; bases with no gene match: 12. Germline-derived CDR1 and CDR2 are SGHTA and FQGNSA. CDR3 loop: CASAYYTSGGRNEQFF. CDR3 nucleotide sequence: TGTGCCAGCGCCTACTATACTAGCGGGGGGAGAAATGAGCAGTTCTTC.

The chain employs TRBV28 and TRBJ2-2; weak D call: TRBD2 (6 bases). This CDR3 region has 15 residues. V lost 6 bases and J 6 bases, leaving 17 bases between the germline ends. The germline CDR1 and CDR2 sequences are MDHEN and SYDVKM. The CDR3 nucleotides read TGTGCCAGCAGGTGGGACTCGCGGGTGGCCGGGGAGCTGTTTTTT. This encodes CASRWDSRVAGELFF.

The chain combines TRBV28 with TRBJ1-2, with TRBD1 as a possible D gene (5 bases). V shed 2 bases and J shed 4 bases, with 23 bases lying between them. CDR3 length: 18 amino acids. CDR1 and CDR2 from the germline V gene are MDHEN and SYDVKM. The CDR3 bases are TGTGCCAGCAGTTTACGGCTGTTGGGGCAGCGCCCTCTCTATGGCTACACCTTC. Translated, it gives CASSLRLLGQRPLYGYTF.

This clone has more than one count but fewer than ten. The chain is built from TRBV25-1 and TRBJ2-7; 12 bases map to TRBD2. The CDR3 is made up of 15 amino acids. The V gene end was trimmed by 5 bases and the J gene end by 3 bases; junction bases not matched to a gene: 5. The V gene's germline CDR1 is MGHDK and CDR2 SYGVNS. In nucleotides, the CDR3 is TGTGCCAGCAGTTGGCTGACTAGCGGGAGCTACGAGCAGTACTTC. It specifies CASSWLTSGSYEQYF.

The chain combines TRBV28 with TRBJ1-2; 11 bases align to TRBD1. CDR3 length equals 15 residues. The J segment lost 8 bases and the V segment lost 7 bases, leaving 12 bases of the junction unmatched. Germline values: CDR1 MDHEN, CDR2 SYDVKM. The CDR3 region is CASTTGGQGVGGYTF. As DNA, the CDR3 is TGTGCCAGCACCACAGGGGGACAGGGGGTAGGCGGCTACACCTTC.

The rearrangement uses TRBV4-1 and TRBJ2-3, with 7 positions matching TRBD1. The junction had 17 bases not matched to a gene; V was cut back by 4 bases and J by 4 bases. Germline V CDR1 and CDR2: MGHRA, YSYEKL. The CDR3 length is 18 residues. CDR3 DNA: TGCGCCAGCAGCCGAGTTGCTTTAGGGGGCCCTTGGTCAGATACGCAGTATTTT. Translating gives CASSRVALGGPWSDTQYF.

The J gene is TRBJ2-1, the V gene TRBV7-9; 7 bases match TRBD2. From germline, CDR1 is SEHNR and CDR2 FQNEAQ (reference sequence). This CDR3 has 15 amino acids. Trimming took 3 bases from V and 5 from J; bases not matched to a gene: 7. The CDR3 reads CASSLIAGPHNEQFF. The DNA of the CDR3 is TGTGCCAGCAGCTTGATAGCGGGTCCCCACAATGAGCAGTTCTTC.

V gene TRBV24-1 combines with J gene TRBJ1-6; 7 bases line up with TRBD1. V lost 4 bases to trimming and J lost 6 bases; unmatched junction nucleotides: 8. Germline V gene data show CDR1 as KGHDR and CDR2 as SFDVKD. The CDR3 length is 16 residues. The CDR3: CATSDARQGGNSPLHF. In nucleotides, the CDR3 is TGTGCCACCAGTGACGCTCGACAGGGAGGTAATTCACCCCTCCACTTT.

The rearrangement joins TRBV19 to TRBJ1-2, with 10 bases fitting TRBD1. Germline-derived CDR1 and CDR2 are LNHDA and SQIVND (reference sequence). CDR3 length: 14 residues. The V gene end was trimmed by 7 bases and the J gene end by 7 bases; junction bases not matched to a gene: 9. The CDR3 region has the DNA TGTGCCAGTAACCCGGGACAGGGGATCACTGGCTACACCTTC. The encoded protein is CASNPGQGITGYTF. The full variable domain, its missing parts supplied by reference TRBV19 and TRBJ1-2, is DGGITQSPKYLFRKEGQNVTLSCEQNLNHDAMYWYRQDPGQGLRLIYYSQIVNDFQKGDIAEGYSVSREKKESFPLTVTSAQKNPTAFYLCASNPGQGITGYTFGSGTRLTVV.

The genes are TRBV5-1 and TRBJ2-7; maybe TRBD2 (5 bases). The germline V gene has CDR1 SGHRS and CDR2 YFSETQ. V lost 3 bases, J lost 4 bases, and 14 bases lay in between. The CDR3 totals 14 residues. The CDR3 spells CASSSGGPPYEQYF. Written as DNA, the CDR3 is TGCGCCAGCAGCTCCGGAGGCCCACCGTACGAGCAGTACTTC.

V and J are TRBV27 and TRBJ1-4; D is ambiguous. The CDR3 is made up of 15 amino acids. Germline lookup yields CDR1 MNHEY and CDR2 SMNVEV (reference sequence). V lost 0 bases, J lost 7 bases, and 12 bases lay in between. Here the CDR3 reads CASSLSWGAGEKLFF. The CDR3 bases are TGTGCCAGCAGTTTATCCTGGGGAGCGGGTGAAAAACTGTTTTTT.

This clone was picked up one time. This rearrangement joins TRBV5-5 to TRBJ1-4, with D possibly being TRBD1 (6 bases). Germline lookup yields CDR1 SGHKS and CDR2 YYEKEE (reference sequence). With 4 bases removed from V and 5 bases from J, the gap between germline ends came to 9 bases. The CDR3 loop spans 13 amino acids. CDR3 loop: CASSPDSNEKLFF. In DNA form, the CDR3 reads TGTGCCAGCAGCCCGGACAGCAATGAAAAACTGTTTTTT. The full variable domain, with the rest looked up from reference TRBV5-5 and TRBJ1-4, is DAGVTQSPTHLIKTRGQQVTLRCSPISGHKSVSWYQQVLGQGPQFIFQYYEKEERGRGNFPDRFSARQFPNYSSELNVNALLLGDSALYLCASSPDSNEKLFFGSGTQLSVL.

This clone was detected once. The V gene is TRBV28, the J gene TRBJ1-2, with TRBD1 as a possible D gene (6 bases). CDR1 is MDHEN, CDR2 SYDVKM, per germline. This CDR3 is built from 14 residues. V was shortened by 7 bases and J by 0 bases, with 12 bases between the two germline ends. The CDR3 DNA is TGTGCCAGCATGGGGGCTAGTCCTAACTATGGCTACACCTTC. This sequence encodes CASMGASPNYGYTF.

The J gene is TRBJ2-3, the V gene TRBV7-2; 9 positions agree with TRBD2. Germline lookup yields CDR1 SGHTA and CDR2 FQGNSA. This CDR3 comprises 16 residues. J was trimmed by 2 bases and V by 7 bases; bases with no gene match: 10. CDR3 in DNA: TGTGCCAGCAAGCTTCTAGCGGGACATATCACAGATACGCAGTATTTT. It yields the protein CASKLLAGHITDTQYF.

The chain joins TRBV5-3 to TRBJ2-5, with D perhaps TRBD2 (5 bases). TRBV5-3 is an open reading frame, and its role is uncertain. With 3 bases removed from V and 3 bases from J, the gap between germline ends came to 15 bases. The CDR3 sequence is 15 residues long. In DNA form, the CDR3 reads TGTGCCAGAAGCTCACCGACTATCCGGAAAGAGACCCAGTACTTC. This translates into CARSSPTIRKETQYF.

This chain connects TRBV2 to TRBJ1-1; possibly TRBD1 for D (5 bases). CDR3 length equals 13 residues. V lost 6 bases to trimming and J lost 0 bases, with 8 bases between them. CDR1 SNHLY and CDR2 FYNNEI come from the germline V gene. CDR3 DNA: TGTGCCAGCAGCCAGACAGTGAACACTGAAGCTTTCTTT. Its protein is CASSQTVNTEAFF.

V gene TRBV10-1 combines with J gene TRBJ1-1; D is undetermined. Germline V lookup: CDR1 WNHNN, CDR2 SYGVQD (reference sequence). CDR3 length: 14 residues. Trimming cost V 2 bases and J 1 base, with 8 bases left between them. CDR3 coding DNA: TGCGCCAGCAGTGAGAGGCGGGGGAACACTGAAGCTTTCTTT. This codes for CASSERRGNTEAFF.

The chain combines TRBV5-1 with TRBJ2-5, with TRBD2 matching 11 bases. Germline CDR1 is SGHRS and CDR2 is YFSETQ. The J segment lost 5 bases and the V segment lost 0 bases, leaving 3 bases of the junction unmatched. This CDR3 contains 15 residues. This CDR3 reads CASSLVSGGAETQYF. The CDR3 DNA reads TGCGCCAGCAGCTTGGTTAGCGGGGGGGCTGAGACCCAGTACTTC. Full variable domain (remainder filled in from reference TRBV5-1 and TRBJ2-5): KAGVTQTPRYLIKTRGQQVTLSCSPISGHRSVSWYQQTPGQGLQFLFEYFSETQRNKGNFPGRFSGRQFSNSRSEMNVSTLELGDSALYLCASSLVSGGAETQYFGPGTRLLVL.

The gene calls are TRBV5-4 and TRBJ2-5; 9 bases line up with TRBD2. V lost 2 bases, J lost 1 base, and 6 bases stayed unmatched. The CDR3 runs to 16 residues. CDR1 is SGHNT and CDR2 is YYREEE in the germline V gene (reference sequence). In DNA, the CDR3 is TGTGCCAGCAGCTTAGGGGCTAGCGGGGTCCAAGAGACCCAGTACTTC. Its translation: CASSLGASGVQETQYF.

The rearrangement links TRBV11-1 to TRBJ2-7; D is unclear. Trimming removed 3 bases from V and 3 bases from J, with 9 bases in between. Per germline, CDR1 SGHAT and CDR2 FQDESV (reference sequence). CDR3 length equals 13 residues. CDR3 sequence (DNA): TGTGCCAGCAGCTTCCCCCCGGGCTACGAGCAGTACTTC. This encodes CASSFPPGYEQYF.

This chain links TRBV11-1 with TRBJ2-3; D ambiguous. The CDR3 sequence is 11 residues long. V shed 5 bases and J shed 5 bases, with 5 bases lying between them. CDR1 and CDR2 (germline): SGHAT, FQDESV (reference sequence). CDR3 sequence reads: CASSPGDTQYF. CDR3 nucleotides: TGTGCCAGCAGCCCCGGAGATACGCAGTATTTT.

As for this clone: Other DNA sequences from this sample encode an identical CDR3 as well. The rearrangement links TRBV5-1 to TRBJ1-6, with a possible D match to TRBD1 (5 bases). The CDR3 length is 14 residues. CDR1 and CDR2 from the germline V gene are SGHRS and YFSETQ. V dropped 0 bases and J dropped 10 bases, with 11 bases sitting between them. The CDR3 DNA reads TGCGCCAGCAGCTTGGCAGGGTACGGGTCACCCCTCCACTTT. Amino acid sequence: CASSLAGYGSPLHF.

V and J are TRBV3-1 (or the pseudogene TRBV3-2) and TRBJ2-7, with TRBD2 matching 12 bases. The CDR3 is 14 amino acids. The germline CDR1 and CDR2 sequences are LGHDT and YNNKEL (reference sequence). V lost 4 bases and J lost 6; bases outside the gene matches: 4. CDR3 protein: CASSPPGLAGEQYF. CDR3 DNA sequence: TGTGCCAGCAGCCCGCCGGGACTAGCGGGCGAGCAGTACTTC.

The V and J genes are TRBV13 and TRBJ2-7; 12 bases match TRBD2. The CDR3 length is 14 residues. CDR1 is PRHDT, CDR2 FYEKMQ, per germline (reference sequence). V lost 4 bases, J lost 2 bases, and 0 bases stayed unmatched. The CDR3, as DNA: TGTGCCAGCAGCTGGACTAGCGGGACCTACGAGCAGTACTTC. This codes for CASSWTSGTYEQYF. The full variable domain, its missing parts supplied by reference TRBV13 and TRBJ2-7, is AAGVIQSPRHLIKEKRETATLKCYPIPRHDTVYWYQQGPGQDPQFLISFYEKMQSDKGSIPDRFSAQQFSDYHSELNMSSLELGDSALYFCASSWTSGTYEQYFGPGTRLTVT.

V usage is TRBV4-1 and J usage is TRBJ2-6; D is ambiguous. Trimming left V 1 base short and J 2 bases short, with 9 bases between. Germline-derived CDR1 and CDR2 are MGHRA and YSYEKL. The CDR3 contains 16 residues. CDR3 loop: CASSQASGTGANVLTF. DNA for the CDR3: TGCGCCAGCAGCCAAGCCTCAGGTACTGGGGCCAACGTCCTGACTTTC.

This rearrangement joins TRBV11-2 to TRBJ2-1, with D possibly TRBD2 on 6 matching bases. V was trimmed by 5 bases and J by 8 bases, leaving 19 bases between them. This CDR3 is built from 15 residues. Germline CDR1 and CDR2: SGHAT and FQNNGV. The CDR3 reads CASSPPGVLRDEQFF. CDR3 nucleotide sequence: TGTGCCAGCAGCCCGCCGGGAGTCTTAAGGGATGAGCAGTTCTTC. The entire variable domain, with the rest obtained from reference TRBV11-2 and TRBJ2-1, is as follows: EAGVAQSPRYKIIEKRQSVAFWCNPISGHATLYWYQQILGQGPKLLIQFQNNGVVDDSQLPKDRFSAERLKGVDSTLKIQPAKLEDSAVYLCASSPPGVLRDEQFFGPGTRLTVL.

The V gene is TRBV5-1, the J gene TRBJ1-2, with D tentatively TRBD1 (6 bases). Germline CDR1 is SGHRS and CDR2 is YFSETQ. Trimming removed 0 bases from V and 2 bases from J, with 11 bases in between. The CDR3 has 15 amino acids. CDR3 region: CASSLGAGVNYGYTF. CDR3 in DNA: TGCGCCAGCAGCTTGGGCGCAGGGGTAAACTATGGCTACACCTTC.

V usage is TRBV6-2 or TRBV6-3 and J usage is TRBJ2-1, with D hard to call. The CDR3 loop spans 12 amino acids. Trimming removed 0 bases at V and 7 bases at J, with 4 bases between. Germline V gene sequence: CDR1 MNHEY, CDR2 SVGEGT. The CDR3 reads CASSYSRNEQFF. For the CDR3, the DNA is TGTGCCAGCAGTTACTCCCGTAATGAGCAGTTCTTC.

The chain combines TRBV18 with TRBJ2-1; 7 bases align to TRBD1. Trimming took 3 bases from V and 3 from J; bases not matched to a gene: 5. The CDR3 consists of 15 residues. Germline-derived CDR1 and CDR2 are KGHSH and LQKENI. CDR3 nucleotide sequence: TGTGCCAGCTCACCGTTAGGGGGCCACTACAATGAGCAGTTCTTC. Translated: CASSPLGGHYNEQFF.

V gene TRBV7-2 combines with J gene TRBJ2-1; 14 positions match TRBD2. This CDR3 is built from 15 residues. V lost 5 bases and J lost 12; bases outside the gene matches: 9. Germline V gene sequence: CDR1 SGHTA, CDR2 FQGNSA. CDR3 in DNA: TGTGCCAGCAGCCGGGGACTAGCGGGGGCCGAGTGGCAGTTCTTC. Its translation is CASSRGLAGAEWQFF.

The genes are TRBV10-3 and TRBJ1-1; D unresolved. The CDR3 extends over 13 amino acids. V was shortened by 7 bases and J by 1 base, with 10 bases between the two germline ends. Looked up from germline, CDR1 is ENHRY and CDR2 is SYGVKD. CDR3 loop: CAITQEGNTEAFF. The CDR3 region has the DNA TGTGCCATCACCCAAGAGGGGAACACTGAAGCTTTCTTT.